The 25 T cell receptor beta chains below were found in one sample sequenced in a study of shared T cell receptors in the human thymus (dated by TCRdb to the early 2020s). The library was generated by the immunoSEQ multiplex PCR assay. Drawn from immuneACCESS, this table holds only the in-frame rearrangements with V and J called that TCRdb kept. Clones are partly lost; checked studies trace under half to an unresolved V gene and leave the rest unexplained. The sample records 650,000 to 950,000 clones, 70% to 90% of which are singletons. The biggest ten clones account for under 0.012% of the sample. This sample also appeared in a second study, on human thymus T cells.

The sample consisted of thymocytes. The receptors stem from a girl in the first two years of life with a congenital heart defect. Donor details come from another sample of the same person, matched by shared clones.

The genes are TRBV9 and TRBJ1-4, with 10 positions matching TRBD1. Trimming removed 4 bases from V and 7 bases from J; junction bases left unmatched: 7. The germline V gene encodes CDR1 SGDLS and CDR2 YYNGEE. The CDR3 covers 15 residues. CDR3 in DNA: TGTGCCAGCAGCCCCCGGGACAGGGGAAGTGAAAAACTGTTTTTT. The encoded protein is CASSPRDRGSEKLFF.

V is TRBV25-1 and J is TRBJ1-2, with 10 bases identical to TRBD1. In germline, CDR1 is MGHDK, CDR2 SYGVNS. Germline trimming cut 4 bases from V and 6 bases from J; bases unmatched to any gene: 5. This CDR3 region has 14 residues. The CDR3 sequence: CASSGTGTGDGYTF. CDR3 DNA: TGTGCCAGCAGTGGGACCGGGACAGGGGATGGCTACACCTTC.

In the case of this clone: The conserved phenylalanine or tryptophan is not found at the CDR3 terminus, so this likely reflects a read error. V and J are TRBV5-6 and TRBJ1-2; perhaps TRBD1 as D (6 bases). The V gene lost 4 bases and the J gene lost 2 bases, with 18 bases spanning the gap. CDR1 and CDR2 (germline): SGHDT, YYEEEE. The CDR3 is 16 amino acids. The CDR3 spells CASSLGARQPNYGYTL. DNA for the CDR3: TGTGCCAGCAGCCTGGGGGCCCGACAGCCAAACTATGGCTACACCCTC.

The genes are TRBV7-9 and TRBJ1-4, with D hard to call. Trimming removed 5 bases from V and 7 bases from J, with 17 bases in between. The germline gives CDR1 SEHNR, CDR2 FQNEAQ (reference sequence). CDR3 length equals 15 residues. CDR3 sequence: CASSKKTQLAEKLFF. CDR3 DNA: TGTGCCAGCAGCAAGAAGACACAACTGGCTGAAAAACTGTTTTTT.

This chain joins TRBV14 and TRBJ1-6, with a weak D call TRBD1 (5 bases). This CDR3 contains 15 residues. CDR1 and CDR2 from the germline V gene are SGHDN and FVKESK. V dropped 1 base and J dropped 10 bases, with 14 bases sitting between them. The CDR3 DNA reads as TGTGCCAGCAGCCAAGGCGGGGCTGAGGAGTCACCCCTCCACTTT. Amino acid sequence: CASSQGGAEESPLHF.

The chain combines TRBV9 with TRBJ1-4; no definite D call. The CDR3 runs to 15 residues. Per the germline V gene, CDR1 is SGDLS and CDR2 is YYNGEE. V lost 3 bases and J 0 bases, leaving 9 bases between the germline ends. The CDR3 sequence: CASSGGQSTNEKLFF. The CDR3 nucleotides read TGTGCCAGCAGCGGTGGTCAGTCAACTAATGAAAAACTGTTTTTT.

The chain carries TRBV13 and TRBJ1-2; 9 nucleotides line up with TRBD1. This CDR3 has 17 residues. CDR1 and CDR2 from the germline V gene are PRHDT and FYEKMQ (reference sequence). Trimming took 5 bases from V and 0 from J; bases not matched to a gene: 10. CDR3: CASSTQQGAYPNYGYTF. The CDR3 nucleotides are TGTGCCAGCAGCACCCAACAGGGGGCCTACCCTAACTATGGCTACACCTTC.

This chain connects TRBV5-4 to TRBJ1-2, with a tentative D call TRBD1 (5 bases). Per the germline V gene, CDR1 is SGHNT and CDR2 is YYREEE (reference sequence). The CDR3 loop spans 12 amino acids. The V end lost 5 bases, the J end lost 6 bases, and 11 bases lay between the germline ends. The CDR3 nucleotides read TGTGCCAGCAGAGTCGTCAGGGATGGCTACACCTTC. This translates into CASRVVRDGYTF.

The chain uses TRBV9 and TRBJ1-2, with D unclear. Trimming left V 4 bases short and J 6 bases short, with 28 bases between. CDR1 is SGDLS, CDR2 YYNGEE, per germline. CDR3 length equals 18 residues. The chain's CDR3 is CASSPPSVSAVSSNGYTF. The DNA for the CDR3 is TGTGCCAGCAGCCCCCCCTCGGTCAGTGCGGTCTCCTCCAATGGCTACACCTTC.

The chain combines TRBV5-8 with TRBJ2-1, with 11 bases aligning to TRBD2. After removal of 0 bases from V and 4 bases from J, the junction contained 6 bases not matched to a gene. CDR3 length: 17 amino acids. Germline V gene sequence: CDR1 SGHTS, CDR2 YDEGEE. For the CDR3, the DNA is TGTGCCAGCAGCTTGGCGCCTAGCGGGGGGCGATACAATGAGCAGTTCTTC. It encodes CASSLAPSGGRYNEQFF.

To note about this clone: The sample has other DNA sequences that encode this CDR3 too. The chain carries TRBV27 and TRBJ2-7; D is unclear. Trimming removed 3 bases from V and 3 bases from J, with 6 bases in between. Germline V lookup: CDR1 MNHEY, CDR2 SMNVEV (reference sequence). CDR3 length: 12 residues. CDR3 sequence: CASSFAGYEQYF. The CDR3 region has the DNA TGTGCCAGCAGTTTCGCCGGCTACGAGCAGTACTTC.

Here the CDR3 DNA reads TGCGCCAGCAGCCAAGATCGCAGGGGAGAGACCCAGTACTTC. The encoded protein is CASSQDRRGETQYF. The chain joins TRBV4-1 to TRBJ2-5; D may be TRBD1 (6 bases). V lost 0 bases to trimming and J lost 4 bases, with 9 bases between them. The CDR3 contains 14 residues. From germline, CDR1 is MGHRA and CDR2 YSYEKL.

The rearrangement uses TRBV5-1 and TRBJ2-1, with 8 bases aligning to TRBD2. The CDR3 is 16 amino acids. Germline V gene lookup returns CDR1 SGHRS and CDR2 YFSETQ. Germline trimming cut 0 bases from V and 7 bases from J; bases unmatched to any gene: 9. CDR3 sequence reads: CASSLGDGLARNEQFF. For the CDR3, the DNA is TGCGCCAGCAGCTTGGGGGACGGACTAGCTAGGAATGAGCAGTTCTTC.

The chain recombines TRBV5-1 with TRBJ2-1; TRBD2 matches 9 bases. Losses at the gene ends were 1 base for V and 7 bases for J; bases not matched to a gene: 12. CDR1 is SGHRS, CDR2 YFSETQ, per germline. The CDR3 contains 17 residues. The CDR3 region is CASSLPPGLAIKNEQFF. The CDR3 DNA is TGCGCCAGCAGCTTGCCCCCGGGACTAGCCATAAAAAATGAGCAGTTCTTC.

V is TRBV19 and J is TRBJ2-7, with D unresolved. The CDR3 sequence is 16 residues long. The germline V gene has CDR1 LNHDA and CDR2 SQIVND (reference sequence). The V end lost 3 bases, the J end lost 3 bases, and 18 bases lay between the germline ends. CDR3 in DNA: TGTGCCAGTAGTATGAGCGCCCGGGTAGCCAACTACGAGCAGTACTTC. Translated, it gives CASSMSARVANYEQYF.

This clone was seen more than once but under ten times. Other DNA sequences in the sample encode the same CDR3. This chain connects TRBV6-5 to TRBJ1-5; no reliable D call. Germline V gene sequence: CDR1 MNHEY, CDR2 SVGAGI. CDR3 size: 13 residues. V dropped 3 bases and J dropped 0 bases, with 3 bases sitting between them. CDR3 nucleotide sequence: TGTGCCAGCAGTTATCGTAGCAATCAGCCCCAGCATTTT. Its protein is CASSYRSNQPQHF.

V is TRBV28 and J is TRBJ1-4, with TRBD1 matching 9 bases. Per the germline V gene, CDR1 is MDHEN and CDR2 is SYDVKM. This CDR3 contains 17 residues. J was trimmed by 3 bases and V by 5 bases; bases with no gene match: 10. The CDR3 sequence is CASSRGQGRTANEKLFF. CDR3 coding DNA: TGTGCCAGCAGTAGGGGACAGGGACGAACTGCTAATGAAAAACTGTTTTTT.

The chain has TRBV15 and TRBJ1-5; unclear D gene. V was cut by 5 bases and J by 2 bases, with 13 bases left in between. Germline-derived CDR1 and CDR2 are LNHNV and YYDKDF (reference sequence). This CDR3 comprises 15 residues. CDR3: CATSVETWGNQPQHF. CDR3 in DNA: TGTGCCACCAGCGTTGAGACATGGGGCAATCAGCCCCAGCATTTT. Filled out from reference TRBV15 and TRBJ1-5, the complete variable domain reads DAMVIQNPRYQVTQFGKPVTLSCSQTLNHNVMYWYQQKSSQAPKLLFHYYDKDFNNEADTPDNFQSRRPNTSFCFLDIRSPGLGDTAMYLCATSVETWGNQPQHFGDGTRLSIL.

This clone came up a few times. The V and J genes are TRBV2 and TRBJ2-2, with 7 bases aligning to TRBD1. This CDR3 region has 18 residues. V lost 0 bases, J lost 2 bases, and 9 bases stayed unmatched. The germline V gene encodes CDR1 SNHLY and CDR2 FYNNEI. The CDR3: CASSEALPGQINTGELFF. The CDR3 DNA reads TGTGCCAGCAGTGAAGCGCTACCGGGACAGATAAACACCGGGGAGCTGTTTTTT. Looking up the rest from reference TRBV2 and TRBJ2-2 gives the full variable domain: EPEVTQTPSHQVTQMGQEVILRCVPISNHLYFYWYRQILGQKVEFLVSFYNNEISEKSEIFDDQFSVERPDGSNFTLKIRSTKLEDSAMYFCASSEALPGQINTGELFFGEGSRLTVL.

The chain employs TRBV11-2 and TRBJ2-1, with 16 positions matching TRBD2. CDR3 length equals 17 residues. Germline-derived CDR1 and CDR2 are SGHAT and FQNNGV. The ends lost 0 bases at V and 8 bases at J; junction bases unmatched: 4. CDR3 sequence reads: CASSLDRGTSGGDEQFF. In DNA, the CDR3 is TGTGCCAGCAGCTTAGATCGGGGGACTAGCGGGGGGGATGAGCAGTTCTTC.

J is TRBJ1-1 and V is TRBV4-3, with D hard to call. The CDR3 loop spans 14 amino acids. Trimming cost V 4 bases and J 3 bases, with 12 bases left between them. Germline-derived CDR1 and CDR2 are LGHNA and YSLEER. CDR3 residues: CASSPREGDTEAFF. The CDR3 region has the DNA TGCGCCAGCAGCCCGAGGGAGGGTGACACTGAAGCTTTCTTT.

J is TRBJ1-2 and V is TRBV5-1; the match to TRBD1 covers 7 bases. V gave up 0 bases and J gave up 2 bases; unmatched junction bases: 10. Germline lookup yields CDR1 SGHRS and CDR2 YFSETQ. The CDR3 spans 17 residues. The CDR3 loop is CASSLGDSILANYGYTF. CDR3 DNA sequence: TGCGCCAGCAGCTTGGGGGACAGTATTTTAGCCAACTATGGCTACACCTTC.

For the CDR3, the DNA is TGTGCCAGCAGTTTTTTCGGGAATGAGCAGTTCTTC. This codes for CASSFFGNEQFF. The chain recombines TRBV27 with TRBJ2-1, with no clear D. V was pared by 3 bases and J by 7 bases, with 7 bases between. The CDR3 runs 12 residues. Germline assignment: CDR1 MNHEY and CDR2 SMNVEV (reference sequence).

This chain uses TRBV6-1 with TRBJ1-6, with D possibly TRBD1 on 5 matching bases. Germline loops: CDR1 MNHNS, CDR2 SASEGT. Between the trimmed V and J ends, which lost 2 bases and 7 bases, there was a span of 12 bases. The CDR3 covers 15 residues. The CDR3 spells CASSEWGSQNSPLHF. CDR3 coding DNA: TGTGCCAGCAGTGAATGGGGCAGCCAAAATTCACCCCTCCACTTT.

The chain employs TRBV5-1 and TRBJ2-2; the match to TRBD1 covers 12 bases. Germline CDR1 and CDR2: SGHRS and YFSETQ. The J segment lost 8 bases and the V segment lost 4 bases, leaving 3 bases of the junction unmatched. The CDR3 is 14 amino acids. The CDR3 is CASSRDRGPGELFF. CDR3 DNA: TGCGCCAGCAGCCGGGACAGGGGGCCTGGGGAGCTGTTTTTT.